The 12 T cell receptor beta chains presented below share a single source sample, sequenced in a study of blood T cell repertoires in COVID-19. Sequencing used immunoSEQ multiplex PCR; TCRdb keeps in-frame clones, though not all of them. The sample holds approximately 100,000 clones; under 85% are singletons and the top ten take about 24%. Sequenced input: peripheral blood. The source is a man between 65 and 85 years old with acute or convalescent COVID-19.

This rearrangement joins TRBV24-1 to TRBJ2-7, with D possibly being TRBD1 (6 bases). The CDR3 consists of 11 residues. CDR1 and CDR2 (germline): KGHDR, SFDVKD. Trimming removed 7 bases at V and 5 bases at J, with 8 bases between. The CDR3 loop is CATRQGHEQYF. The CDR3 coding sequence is TGTGCCACCAGACAGGGCCACGAGCAGTACTTC.

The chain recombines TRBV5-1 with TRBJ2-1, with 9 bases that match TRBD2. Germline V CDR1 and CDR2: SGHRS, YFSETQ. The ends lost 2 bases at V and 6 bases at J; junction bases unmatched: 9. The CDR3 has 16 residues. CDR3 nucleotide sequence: TGCGCCAGCAGCTTTAGCGGGAGCGCCAGGTCCAATGAGCAGTTCTTC. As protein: CASSFSGSARSNEQFF.

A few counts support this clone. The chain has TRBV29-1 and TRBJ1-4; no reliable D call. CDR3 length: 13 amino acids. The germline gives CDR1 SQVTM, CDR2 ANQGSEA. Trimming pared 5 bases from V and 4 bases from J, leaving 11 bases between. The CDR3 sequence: CSVRVRDNEKLFF. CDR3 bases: TGCAGCGTTAGGGTCCGGGATAATGAAAAACTGTTTTTT.

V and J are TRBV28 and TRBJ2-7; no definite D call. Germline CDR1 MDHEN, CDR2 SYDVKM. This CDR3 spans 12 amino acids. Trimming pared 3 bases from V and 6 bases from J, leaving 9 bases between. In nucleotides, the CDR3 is TGTGCCAGCAGTTTTAAGCCCTTCGAGCAGTACTTC. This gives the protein CASSFKPFEQYF.

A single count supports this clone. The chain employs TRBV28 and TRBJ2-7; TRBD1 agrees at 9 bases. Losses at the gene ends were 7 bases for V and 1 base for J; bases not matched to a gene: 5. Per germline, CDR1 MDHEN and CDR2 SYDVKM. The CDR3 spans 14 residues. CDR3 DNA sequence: TGTGCCAGCAATCCCGGGACAGGGTCCTACGAGCAGTACTTC. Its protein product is CASNPGTGSYEQYF.

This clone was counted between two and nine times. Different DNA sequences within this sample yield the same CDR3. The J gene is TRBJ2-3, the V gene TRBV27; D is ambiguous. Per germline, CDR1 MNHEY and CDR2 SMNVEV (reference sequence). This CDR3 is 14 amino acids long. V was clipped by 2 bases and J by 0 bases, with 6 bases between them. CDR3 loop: CASSLDISTDTQYF. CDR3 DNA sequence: TGTGCCAGCAGTTTAGACATTAGCACAGATACGCAGTATTTT.

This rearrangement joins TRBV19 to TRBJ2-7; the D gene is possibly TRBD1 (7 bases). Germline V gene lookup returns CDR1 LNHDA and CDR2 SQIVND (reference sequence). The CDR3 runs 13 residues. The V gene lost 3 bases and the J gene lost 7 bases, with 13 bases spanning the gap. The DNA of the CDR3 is TGTGCCAGTAGTATGGAGGGGGCGCAGGAGCAGTACTTC. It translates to CASSMEGAQEQYF.

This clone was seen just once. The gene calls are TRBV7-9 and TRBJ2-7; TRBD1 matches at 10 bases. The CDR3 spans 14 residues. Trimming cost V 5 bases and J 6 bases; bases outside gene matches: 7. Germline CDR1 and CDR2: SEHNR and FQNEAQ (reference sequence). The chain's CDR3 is CASSPSGQGSEQYF. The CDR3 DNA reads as TGTGCCAGCAGCCCCTCGGGACAGGGGAGCGAGCAGTACTTC.

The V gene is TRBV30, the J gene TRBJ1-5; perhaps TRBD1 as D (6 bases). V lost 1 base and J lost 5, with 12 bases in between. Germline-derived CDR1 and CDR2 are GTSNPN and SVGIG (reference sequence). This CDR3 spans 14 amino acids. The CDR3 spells CAWSGGAGDQPQHF. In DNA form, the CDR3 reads TGTGCCTGGAGTGGTGGGGCAGGGGATCAGCCCCAGCATTTT.

CDR3 nucleotide sequence: TGTGCCAGCAGCCAAGTTAGACAGGGGGCTAACTATGGCTACACCTTC. Protein product: CASSQVRQGANYGYTF. The rearrangement links TRBV3-1 (or the pseudogene TRBV3-2) to TRBJ1-2; TRBD1 aligns across 9 bases. Germline V gene sequence: CDR1 LGHDT, CDR2 YNNKEL (reference sequence). After removal of 1 base from V and 0 bases from J, the junction contained 3 bases not matched to a gene. The CDR3 has 16 residues.

In DNA form, the CDR3 reads TGTGCCAGCAGTCCCCCAGGGGGTAGTGGCTACACCTTC. Translated, it gives CASSPPGGSGYTF. This chain links TRBV27 with TRBJ1-2, with 7 bases fitting TRBD1. With V trimmed by 5 bases and J by 7 bases, 7 bases remained unmatched. Germline lookup yields CDR1 MNHEY and CDR2 SMNVEV (reference sequence). The length of the CDR3 is 13 residues.

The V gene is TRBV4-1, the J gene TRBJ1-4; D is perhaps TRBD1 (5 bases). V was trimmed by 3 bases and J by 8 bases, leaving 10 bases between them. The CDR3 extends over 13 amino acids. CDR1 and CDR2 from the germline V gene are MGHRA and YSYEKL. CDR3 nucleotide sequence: TGCGCCAGCAGCCAGTGGAGGGGAGAAAAACTGTTTTTT. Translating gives CASSQWRGEKLFF.